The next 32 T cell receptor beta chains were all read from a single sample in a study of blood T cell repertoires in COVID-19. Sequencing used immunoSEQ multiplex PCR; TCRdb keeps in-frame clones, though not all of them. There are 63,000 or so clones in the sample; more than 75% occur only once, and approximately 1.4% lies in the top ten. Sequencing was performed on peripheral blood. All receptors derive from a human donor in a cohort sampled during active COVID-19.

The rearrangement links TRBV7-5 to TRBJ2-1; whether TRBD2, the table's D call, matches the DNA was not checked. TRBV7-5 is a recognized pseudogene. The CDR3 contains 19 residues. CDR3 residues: CVRSAQALIPHQEYNEQFF. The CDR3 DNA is TGTGTCAGAAGCGCCCAAGCACTGATCCCCCACCAAGAGTACAATGAGCAGTTCTTC.

CDR3 sequence reads: CASSSRAYNSPLHF. DNA of the CDR3: TGTGCCAGCAGTTCAAGAGCCTATAATTCACCCCTCCACTTT. The chain combines TRBV27 with TRBJ1-6, with D uncertain. V lost 4 bases and J 2 bases, leaving 6 bases between the germline ends. Germline V CDR1 and CDR2: MNHEY, SMNVEV (reference sequence). This CDR3 spans 14 amino acids.

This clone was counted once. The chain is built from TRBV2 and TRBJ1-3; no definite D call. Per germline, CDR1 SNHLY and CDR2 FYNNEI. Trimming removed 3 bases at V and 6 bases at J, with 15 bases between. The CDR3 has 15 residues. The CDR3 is CASSDRQTLANTIYF. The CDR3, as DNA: TGTGCCAGCAGTGACCGGCAGACTCTGGCAAACACCATATATTTT.

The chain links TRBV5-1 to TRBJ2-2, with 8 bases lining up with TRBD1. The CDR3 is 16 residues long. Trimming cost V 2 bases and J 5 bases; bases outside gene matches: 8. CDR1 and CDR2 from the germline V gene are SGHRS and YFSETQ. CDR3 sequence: CASSFWGTGGTGELFF. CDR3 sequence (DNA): TGCGCCAGCAGCTTTTGGGGGACAGGAGGGACCGGGGAGCTGTTTTTT.

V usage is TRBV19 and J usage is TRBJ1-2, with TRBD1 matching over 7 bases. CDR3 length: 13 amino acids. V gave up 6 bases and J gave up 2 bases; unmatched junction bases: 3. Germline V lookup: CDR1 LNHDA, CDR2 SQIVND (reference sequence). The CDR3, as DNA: TGTGCCAGTAGATCACAGGGGAACTATGGCTACACCTTC. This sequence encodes CASRSQGNYGYTF.

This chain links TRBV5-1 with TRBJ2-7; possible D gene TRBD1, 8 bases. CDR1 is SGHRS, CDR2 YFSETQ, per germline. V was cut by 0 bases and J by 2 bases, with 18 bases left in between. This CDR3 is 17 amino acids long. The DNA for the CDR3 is TGCGCCAGCAGCTTGGCACCGACAGGGGAGGGACCCTACGAGCAGTACGTC. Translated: CASSLAPTGEGPYEQYV.

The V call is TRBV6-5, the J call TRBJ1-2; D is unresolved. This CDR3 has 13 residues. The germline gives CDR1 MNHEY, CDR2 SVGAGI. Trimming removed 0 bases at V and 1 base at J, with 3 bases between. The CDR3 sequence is CASSYSRNYGYTF. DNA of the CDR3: TGTGCCAGCAGTTACTCGCGTAACTATGGCTACACCTTC.

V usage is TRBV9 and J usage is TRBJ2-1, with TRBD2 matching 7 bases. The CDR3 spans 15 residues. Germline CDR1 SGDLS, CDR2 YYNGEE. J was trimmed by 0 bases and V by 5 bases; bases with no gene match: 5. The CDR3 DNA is TGTGCCAGCAGGGCGGGCGGGAGCTCCTACAATGAGCAGTTCTTC. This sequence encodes CASRAGGSSYNEQFF.

As DNA, the CDR3 is TGTGCCAGCAGTTACTCGTTAGCGGAACTTTCTTACGAGCAGTACTTC. Translated, it gives CASSYSLAELSYEQYF. The rearrangement uses TRBV6-5 and TRBJ2-7; the D gene is possibly TRBD2 (6 bases). Germline CDR1 and CDR2: MNHEY and SVGAGI. The CDR3 has 16 amino acids. The V end lost 0 bases, the J end lost 4 bases, and 16 bases lay between the germline ends.

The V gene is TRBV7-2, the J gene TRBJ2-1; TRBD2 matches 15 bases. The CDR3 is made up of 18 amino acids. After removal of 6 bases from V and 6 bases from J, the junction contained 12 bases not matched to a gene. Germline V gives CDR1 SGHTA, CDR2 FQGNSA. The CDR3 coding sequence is TGTGCCAGCAGACCTCCGGGACTAGCGGGAGGTGGGGGCAATGAGCAGTTCTTC. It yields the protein CASRPPGLAGGGGNEQFF.

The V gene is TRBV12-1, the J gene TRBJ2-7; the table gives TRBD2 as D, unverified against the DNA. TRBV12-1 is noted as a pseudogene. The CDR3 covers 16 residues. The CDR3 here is CASSFSQREPGYEQYV. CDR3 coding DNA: TGTGCCAGCAGCTTTTCCCAGCGGGAGCCAGGCTACGAGCAGTACGTC.

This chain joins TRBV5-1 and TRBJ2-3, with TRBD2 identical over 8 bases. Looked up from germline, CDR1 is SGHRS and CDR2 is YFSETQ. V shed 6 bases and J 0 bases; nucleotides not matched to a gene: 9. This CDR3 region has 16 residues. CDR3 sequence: CASKSGAGGSTDTQYF. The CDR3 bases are TGCGCCAGCAAAAGTGGGGCGGGAGGTAGCACAGATACGCAGTATTTT.

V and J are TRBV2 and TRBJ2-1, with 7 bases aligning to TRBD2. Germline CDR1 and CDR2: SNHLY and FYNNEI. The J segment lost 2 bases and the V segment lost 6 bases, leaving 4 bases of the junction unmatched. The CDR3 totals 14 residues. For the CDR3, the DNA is TGTGCCAGCAGGACGGGAGGTCCCTACAATGAGCAGTTCTTC. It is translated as CASRTGGPYNEQFF.

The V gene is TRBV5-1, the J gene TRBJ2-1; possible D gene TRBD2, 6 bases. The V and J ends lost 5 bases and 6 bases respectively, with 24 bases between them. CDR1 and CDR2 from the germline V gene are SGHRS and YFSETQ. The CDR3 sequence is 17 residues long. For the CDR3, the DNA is TGCGCCAGCAGTCCCGGACTAAGTCTGGAACCGGGCAATGAGCAGTTCTTC. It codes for CASSPGLSLEPGNEQFF.

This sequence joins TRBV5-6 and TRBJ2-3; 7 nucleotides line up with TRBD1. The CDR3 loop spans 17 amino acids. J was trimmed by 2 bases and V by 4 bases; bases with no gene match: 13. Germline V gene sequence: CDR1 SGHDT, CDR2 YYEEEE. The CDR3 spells CASSLRRDSLNTDTQYF. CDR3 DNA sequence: TGTGCCAGCAGCCTCCGCAGGGACAGTCTAAACACAGATACGCAGTATTTT.

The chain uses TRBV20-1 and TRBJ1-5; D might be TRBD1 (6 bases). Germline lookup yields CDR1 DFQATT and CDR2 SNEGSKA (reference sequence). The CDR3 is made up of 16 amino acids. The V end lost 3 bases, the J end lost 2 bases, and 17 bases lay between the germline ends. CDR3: CSASGGGAPGNQPQHF. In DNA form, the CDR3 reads TGCAGTGCTAGTGGAGGGGGGGCGCCCGGCAATCAGCCCCAGCATTTT.

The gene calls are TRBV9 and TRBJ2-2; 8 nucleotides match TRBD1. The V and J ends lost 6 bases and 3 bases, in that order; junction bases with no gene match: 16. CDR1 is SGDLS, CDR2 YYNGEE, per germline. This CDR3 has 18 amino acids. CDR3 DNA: TGTGCCAGCACTCGAGGTGATGGGGGGACAGGTTACACCGGGGAGCTGTTTTTT. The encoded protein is CASTRGDGGTGYTGELFF.

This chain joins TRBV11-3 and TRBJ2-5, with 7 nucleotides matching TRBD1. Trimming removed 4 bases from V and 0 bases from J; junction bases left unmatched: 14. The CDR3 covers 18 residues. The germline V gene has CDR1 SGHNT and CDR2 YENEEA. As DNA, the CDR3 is TGTGCCAGCAGCTCCCGGGGCCCGGGACAGCCGTACCAAGAGACCCAGTACTTC. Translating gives CASSSRGPGQPYQETQYF.

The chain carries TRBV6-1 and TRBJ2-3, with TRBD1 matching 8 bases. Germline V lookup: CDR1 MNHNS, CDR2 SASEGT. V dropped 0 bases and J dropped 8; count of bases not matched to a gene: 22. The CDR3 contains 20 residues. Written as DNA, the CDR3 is TGTGCCAGCAGTGAAGCGCTTCGGGGTTTTTCGGACAGGGTGAGGAGTACGCAGTATTTT. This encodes CASSEALRGFSDRVRSTQYF.

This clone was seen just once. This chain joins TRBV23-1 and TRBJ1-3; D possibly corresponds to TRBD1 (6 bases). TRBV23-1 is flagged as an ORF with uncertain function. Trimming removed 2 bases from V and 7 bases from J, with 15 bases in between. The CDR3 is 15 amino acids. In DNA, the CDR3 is TGCGCCAGCAGTCAAATCCAGGGGCGGAATAACACCATATATTTT. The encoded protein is CASSQIQGRNNTIYF.

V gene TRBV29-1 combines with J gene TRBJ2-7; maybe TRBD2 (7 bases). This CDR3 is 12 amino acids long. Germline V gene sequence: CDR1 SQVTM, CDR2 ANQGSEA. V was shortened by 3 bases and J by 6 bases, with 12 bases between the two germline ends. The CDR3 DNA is TGCAGCGTTGATGGCGGGGGCGGCGAGCAGTACTTC. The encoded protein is CSVDGGGGEQYF.

The CDR3: CASTIAGGMNTEAFF. The DNA for the CDR3 is TGTGCCAGTACCATTGCGGGGGGCATGAACACTGAAGCTTTCTTT. The genes are TRBV19 and TRBJ1-1, with D tentatively TRBD1 (6 bases). Trimming pared 7 bases from V and 0 bases from J, leaving 15 bases between. CDR1 and CDR2 (germline): LNHDA, SQIVND (reference sequence). The CDR3 has 15 amino acids.

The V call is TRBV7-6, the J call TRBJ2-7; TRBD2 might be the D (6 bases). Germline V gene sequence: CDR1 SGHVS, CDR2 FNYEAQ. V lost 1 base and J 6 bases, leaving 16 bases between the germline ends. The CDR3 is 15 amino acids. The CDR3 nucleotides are TGTGCCAGCAGCTTAGGATGGGACTCTCGTCCCGAGCAGTACTTC. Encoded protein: CASSLGWDSRPEQYF.

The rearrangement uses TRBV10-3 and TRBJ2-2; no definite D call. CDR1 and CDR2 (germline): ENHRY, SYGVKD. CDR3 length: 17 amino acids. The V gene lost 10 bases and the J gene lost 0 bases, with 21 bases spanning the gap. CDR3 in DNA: TGTGCCACCCGACGAGGCTCCCGAAACGCGAACACCGGGGAGCTGTTTTTT. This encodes CATRRGSRNANTGELFF.

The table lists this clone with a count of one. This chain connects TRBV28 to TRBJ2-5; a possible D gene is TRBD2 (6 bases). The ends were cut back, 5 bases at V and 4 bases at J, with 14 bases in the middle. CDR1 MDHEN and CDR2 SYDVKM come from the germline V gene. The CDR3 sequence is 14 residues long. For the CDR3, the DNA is TGTGCCAGCAGTAGGACGGGGGATGGAGAGACCCAGTACTTC. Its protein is CASSRTGDGETQYF.

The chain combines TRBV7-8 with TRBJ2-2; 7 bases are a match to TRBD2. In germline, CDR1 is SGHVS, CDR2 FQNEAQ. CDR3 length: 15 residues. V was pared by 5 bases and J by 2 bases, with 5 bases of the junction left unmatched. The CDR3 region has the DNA TGTGCCAGCAGCCCCTGGGGACTAAACACCGGGGAGCTGTTTTTT. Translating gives CASSPWGLNTGELFF.

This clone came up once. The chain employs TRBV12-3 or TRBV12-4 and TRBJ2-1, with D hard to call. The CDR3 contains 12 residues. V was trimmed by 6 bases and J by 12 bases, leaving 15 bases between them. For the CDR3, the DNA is TGTGCCAGCAGCCCTTTAGCTTCCAGGCAGTTCTTC. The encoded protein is CASSPLASRQFF.

CDR3 bases: TGTGCCAGCAGAATTGCCACAGCCTACAATGAGCAGTTCTTC. Translation gives CASRIATAYNEQFF. The chain recombines TRBV27 with TRBJ2-1, with D hard to call. The CDR3 is 14 amino acids. V was pared by 6 bases and J by 2 bases, with 11 bases between. Germline CDR1 is MNHEY and CDR2 is SMNVEV (reference sequence).

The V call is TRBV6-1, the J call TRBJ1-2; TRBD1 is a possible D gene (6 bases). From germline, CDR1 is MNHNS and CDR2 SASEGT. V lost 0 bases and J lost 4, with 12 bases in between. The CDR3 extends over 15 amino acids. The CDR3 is CASSEARTDIYGYTF. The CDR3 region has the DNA TGTGCCAGCAGTGAAGCCCGGACAGACATCTATGGCTACACCTTC.

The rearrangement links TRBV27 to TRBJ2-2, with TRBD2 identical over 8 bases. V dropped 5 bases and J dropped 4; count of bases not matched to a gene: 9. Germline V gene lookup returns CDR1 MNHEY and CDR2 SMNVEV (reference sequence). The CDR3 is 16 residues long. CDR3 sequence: CASSPPGLVGTGELFF. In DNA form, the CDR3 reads TGTGCCAGCAGTCCTCCGGGACTAGTAGGCACCGGGGAGCTGTTTTTT.

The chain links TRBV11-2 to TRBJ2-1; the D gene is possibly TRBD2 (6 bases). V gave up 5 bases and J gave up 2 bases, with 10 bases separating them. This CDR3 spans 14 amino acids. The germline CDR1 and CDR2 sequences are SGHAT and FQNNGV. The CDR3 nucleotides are TGTGCCAGCAGCCCCAGGACTACCTACAATGAGCAGTTCTTC. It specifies CASSPRTTYNEQFF.

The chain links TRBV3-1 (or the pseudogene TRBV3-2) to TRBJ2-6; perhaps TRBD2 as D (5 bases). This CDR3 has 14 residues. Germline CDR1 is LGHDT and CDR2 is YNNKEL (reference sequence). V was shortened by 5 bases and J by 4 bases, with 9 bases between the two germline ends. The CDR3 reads CASSTGGGANVLTF. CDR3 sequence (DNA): TGTGCCAGCAGCACCGGCGGGGGGGCCAACGTCCTGACTTTC.